The source of this TCR beta chain is a study of monozygotic twins with cystic fibrosis. Germline V gives CDR1 MDHEN, CDR2 SYDVKM. The junction had 16 bases not matched to a gene; V was cut back by 8 bases and J by 1 base. The CDR3 runs to 19 residues. Clones were sequenced by immunoSEQ multiplex PCR, and TCRdb holds only the in-frame ones, with some missing. This sample has over 25,000 clones, with 92% found just once. Sequencing was done on a sample of blood. The V gene is TRBV28, the J gene TRBJ2-1; TRBD2 agrees at 11 bases. This clonotype originated in a girl aged 2-15 years with cystic fibrosis. The CDR3 region has the DNA TGTGCCAGCTCTTCACTAGCGGGAGTACTCGGCCGTTCCTACAATGAGCAGTTCTTC. It codes for CASSSLAGVLGRSYNEQFF.